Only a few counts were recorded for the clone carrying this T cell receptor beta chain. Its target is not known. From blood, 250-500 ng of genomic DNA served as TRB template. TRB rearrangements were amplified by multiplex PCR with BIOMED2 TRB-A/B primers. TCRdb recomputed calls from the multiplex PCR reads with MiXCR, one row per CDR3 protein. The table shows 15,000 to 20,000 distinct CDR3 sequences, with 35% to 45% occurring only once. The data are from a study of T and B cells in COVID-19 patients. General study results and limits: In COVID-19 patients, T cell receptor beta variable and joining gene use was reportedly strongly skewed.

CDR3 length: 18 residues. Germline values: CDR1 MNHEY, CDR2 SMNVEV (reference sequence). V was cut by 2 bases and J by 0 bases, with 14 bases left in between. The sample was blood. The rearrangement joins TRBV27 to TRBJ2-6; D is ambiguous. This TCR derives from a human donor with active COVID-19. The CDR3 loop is CASSLRSGSPSGANVLTF. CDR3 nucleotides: TGTGCCAGCAGTTTACGCTCGGGCAGTCCCTCTGGGGCCAACGTCCTGACTTTC.